The rows below give T cell receptor beta chains drawn from one sample of a study of OX40 agonist ivuxolimab in advanced cancers. TCRdb keeps only in-frame clones here, not all; method: immunoSEQ multiplex PCR. The table has more than 40,000 clones, about 91% seen once. Sequencing used CD4+ or CD8+ T cells sorted from blood, obtained in a trial of the OX40 agonist ivuxolimab. These receptors all come from an adult with an advanced solid tumor such as melanoma, head and neck, liver or kidney cancer. The CDR3 runs from the conserved cysteine through the conserved F or W. D genes are given only for firm matches. Size is omitted from some rows. Given values are once, few, many or a class for expanded clones.

D gene	clone size	V gene	J gene	CDR3 DNA	CDR3 protein
TRBD1	-	TRBV28	TRBJ2-6	TGTGCCAGCAGTCATCCGGGACAGGGTTGGTGGGGGGCCAACGTCCTGACTTTC	CASSHPGQGWWGANVLTF
-	-	TRBV6-6	TRBJ2-7	TGTGCCAGCAGTTACGACCTAGCGCTCTCCTACGAGCAGTACTTC	CASSYDLALSYEQYF
TRBD2	-	TRBV7-9	TRBJ2-5	TGTGCCAGCAGCTCCCCGGGACTAGCGGGGCAAGAGACCCAGTACTTC	CASSSPGLAGQETQYF
TRBD2	-	TRBV5-5	TRBJ2-3	TGTGCCAGCAGCCTGCGACTAGCGGGGGATTACACAGATACGCAGTATTTT	CASSLRLAGDYTDTQYF
-	-	TRBV11-3	TRBJ1-3	TGTGCCAGCAGCTCCTCCGGCAGAAACACCATATATTTT	CASSSSGRNTIYF
-	-	TRBV6-5	TRBJ2-2	TGTGCCAGCAGTTACTCGGTTCCCAACACCGGGGAGCTGTTTTTT	CASSYSVPNTGELFF
TRBD1	-	TRBV5-4	TRBJ2-2	TGTGCCAGCAGCCCGGGACAGGGAAACACCGGGGAGCTGTTTTTT	CASSPGQGNTGELFF
-	once	TRBV28	TRBJ1-5	TGTGCCAGCAGTTTCTCGACCAGGGGCTATCAGCCCCAGCATTTT	CASSFSTRGYQPQHF
TRBD2	-	TRBV2	TRBJ2-7	TGTGCCAGCAGTGGGCCGGGGCGGGAGGGCCTATACGAGCAGTACTTC	CASSGPGREGLYEQYF
-	-	TRBV5-1	TRBJ1-2	TGCGCCAGCAGCTGGGGCTCTGACGCTGGCTACACCTTC	CASSWGSDAGYTF
-	-	TRBV5-4	TRBJ1-2	TGTGCCAGCAGCTTGGAGGCAACGGGATCTAACTATGGCTACACCTTC	CASSLEATGSNYGYTF
-	-	TRBV6-5	TRBJ2-3	TGTGCCAGCAGTTACCCCCCTACGCAGTATTTT	CASSYPPTQYF
TRBD1	-	TRBV28	TRBJ2-7	TGTGCCAGCAGTTTCTTGGGACAGGGACCCTACGAGCAGTACTTC	CASSFLGQGPYEQYF
-	-	TRBV4-1	TRBJ2-3	TGCGCCAGCAGCCAAGAGAGTCTGGCGGCAGATACGCAGTATTTT	CASSQESLAADTQYF
TRBD2	-	TRBV29-1	TRBJ2-1	TGCAGCGTCGCTATGGGACTACGCAATGAGCAGTTCTTC	CSVAMGLRNEQFF
-	-	TRBV4-1	TRBJ1-1	TGCGCCAGCAGCCAAGATCCGTGGGGGAACACTGAAGCTTTCTTT	CASSQDPWGNTEAFF
TRBD1	-	TRBV7-9	TRBJ1-4	TGTGCCAGCAGCGTGGGACAGGAAAAACTGTTTTTT	CASSVGQEKLFF
TRBD2	-	TRBV6-6	TRBJ2-7	TGTGCCAGCAGTTACTCGGCTGGGGGGGACTACGAGCAGTACTTC	CASSYSAGGDYEQYF
-	-	TRBV4-1	TRBJ1-2	TGCGCCAGCAGCCACAAGTCAGGGTCGAACTATGGCTACACCTTC	CASSHKSGSNYGYTF
-	-	TRBV7-2	TRBJ2-7	TGTGCCAGCAGCTCCGGTGGGGGCAGCTCCTACGAGCAGTACTTC	CASSSGGGSSYEQYF
TRBD2	once	TRBV19	TRBJ2-1	TGTGCCAGTAGTATAGGTAGCGGGGGGGCGGGCAATGAGCAGTTCTTC	CASSIGSGGAGNEQFF
-	-	TRBV11-2	TRBJ2-1	TGTGCCAGCAGCTTGGCCGCGAGCGCCTGGGAGTTCTTC	CASSLAASAWEFF
TRBD2	-	TRBV7-6	TRBJ2-1	TGTGCCAGCAGCTATAGATTGGCCCCTAGCGGATACAATGAGCAGTTCTTC	CASSYRLAPSGYNEQFF
TRBD1	-	TRBV9	TRBJ1-1	TGTGCCAGCAGCGTAGCGTCAGACAGGGGGAACACTGAAGCTTTCTTT	CASSVASDRGNTEAFF
-	-	TRBV2	TRBJ2-7	TGTGCCGACGGGCTTGGGGGGCTGTCCTACGAGCAGTACTTC	CADGLGGLSYEQYF
-	few	TRBV5-1	TRBJ2-3	TGCGCCAGCAGCTCAGACACCATAGGAGGCACAGATACGCAGTATTTT	CASSSDTIGGTDTQYF
TRBD1	-	TRBV28	TRBJ1-6	TGTGCCAGCACTTGGGCAGGGGGCTTCGGTTCACCCCTCCACTTT	CASTWAGGFGSPLHF
-	-	TRBV9	TRBJ2-2	TGTGCCAGCAGCGTAGGCACTAGTTGGGAGCTGTTTTTT	CASSVGTSWELFF
TRBD1	-	TRBV7-9	TRBJ1-4	TGTGCCAGCAGCGCGGGACAGGCTAATGAAAAACTGTTTTTT	CASSAGQANEKLFF
-	-	TRBV9	TRBJ2-2	TGTGCCAGCAGCGTAGGTGGGTCAGGGCGCACCGGGGAGCTGTTTTTT	CASSVGGSGRTGELFF
TRBD1	-	TRBV28	TRBJ1-5	TGTGCCAGCAGTCCGTTTTTGGGACAGGGATTTTTTCGCAATCAGCCCCAGCATTTT	CASSPFLGQGFFRNQPQHF
-	-	TRBV5-1	TRBJ1-1	TGCGCCAGCAGCTTGTCAGGGGCTGAAGCTTTCTTT	CASSLSGAEAFF
-	-	TRBV7-9	TRBJ2-3	TGTGCCAGCAGCTTAGGCCCCATCACAGATACGCAGTATTTT	CASSLGPITDTQYF
TRBD1	-	TRBV7-9	TRBJ1-2	TGTGCCAGCAGCTTACTAGGACAGGGGACATACTATGGCTACACCTTC	CASSLLGQGTYYGYTF
-	-	TRBV6-5	TRBJ1-5	TGTGCCAGCAGTTACTCGATTGATAGCAATCAGCCCCAGCATTTT	CASSYSIDSNQPQHF
-	-	TRBV5-4	TRBJ2-5	TGTGCCAGCAGCTCCGCTACGGGGCCTGGTTTCCCAGAGACCCAGTACTTC	CASSSATGPGFPETQYF
-	-	TRBV7-8	TRBJ2-5	TGTGCCAGCACATTTGGTTCAGAGACCCAGTACTTC	CASTFGSETQYF
-	-	TRBV4-3	TRBJ2-7	TGCGCCAGCAGCCAAGAAGTCTGGGGGGACAGCTTCTCCTACGAGCAGTACTTC	CASSQEVWGDSFSYEQYF
-	-	TRBV7-9	TRBJ2-7	TGTGCCAGCAGCTGGGAGGAGGGTCCCTACATCTACGAGCAGTACTTC	CASSWEEGPYIYEQYF
TRBD1	-	TRBV7-2	TRBJ2-3	TGTGCCAGCAGCCTATCGGGACAGGGTATGGATACGCAGTATTTT	CASSLSGQGMDTQYF
TRBD1	-	TRBV7-9	TRBJ2-1	TGTGCCAGCAGCCCCCCGCGGACAGGGGGCAATGAGCAGTTCTTC	CASSPPRTGGNEQFF
TRBD2	-	TRBV19	TRBJ2-3	TGTGCCAGTAGTCTAGCGGGAGGGCCGTTAGATACGCAGTATTTT	CASSLAGGPLDTQYF
-	-	TRBV5-1	TRBJ2-3	TGCGCCAGCAGCTTTTCAGGCCCAGATACGCAGTATTTT	CASSFSGPDTQYF